This is a list of T cell receptor beta chains from one sample in a study of blood T cell repertoires in COVID-19. Assay: immunoSEQ multiplex PCR; the TCRdb copy retains only in-frame clones and omits some. The data contain hundreds of thousands of clones, about 85% of them seen just once; the ten biggest clones take up about 3%. Specimen: peripheral blood. These receptor sequences come from a man aged 18 to 29 with active or convalescent COVID-19. Both conserved end residues are part of each CDR3. Fields, in order: CDR3 DNA, CDR3 protein, V gene, D gene, clone size, J gene. D genes are given only for firm matches. Clone size, where shown, is once, few, many, or a class for clones that have expanded.

CDR3 DNA: TGTGCCAGCAGCTTAAACGGGAACACTGAAGCTTTCTTT
CDR3 protein: CASSLNGNTEAFF
V gene: TRBV7-3
D gene: .
clone size: .
J gene: TRBJ1-1

CDR3 DNA: TGTGCCAGTAGTATAGAGGCGGGATCCTACGAGCAGTACTTC
CDR3 protein: CASSIEAGSYEQYF
V gene: TRBV19
D gene: .
clone size: .
J gene: TRBJ2-7

CDR3 DNA: TGTGCCAGCAGCCAAAGAGGGGACAGGGCTGGAAACACCATATATTTT
CDR3 protein: CASSQRGDRAGNTIYF
V gene: TRBV3-1/TRBV3-2
D gene: TRBD1
clone size: .
J gene: TRBJ1-3

CDR3 DNA: TGTGCCAGCAGTGAAGCCAGCAGGCCGAGCACAGATACGCAGTATTTT
CDR3 protein: CASSEASRPSTDTQYF
V gene: TRBV2
D gene: .
clone size: .
J gene: TRBJ2-3

CDR3 DNA: TGTGCCACCAGCAGAGACAGGAATGAAGCTTTCTTT
CDR3 protein: CATSRDRNEAFF
V gene: TRBV15
D gene: .
clone size: .
J gene: TRBJ1-1

CDR3 DNA: TGCGCCAGCAGTGAGTTTACGGACTATTCACCCCTCCACTTT
CDR3 protein: CASSEFTDYSPLHF
V gene: TRBV10-1
D gene: .
clone size: .
J gene: TRBJ1-6

CDR3 DNA: TGTGCCAGCAGCGTCTCCCCCGGGACAGGGCCTACTGAAGCTTTCTTT
CDR3 protein: CASSVSPGTGPTEAFF
V gene: TRBV9
D gene: TRBD1
clone size: .
J gene: TRBJ1-1

CDR3 DNA: TGTGCCACCAGCAGAGATTTTAGCGGGGAGCTGTTTTTT
CDR3 protein: CATSRDFSGELFF
V gene: TRBV15
D gene: .
clone size: few
J gene: TRBJ2-2

CDR3 DNA: TGTGCCAGCAGTTACTCAGGGGCGCCCAACGAGCAGTACTTC
CDR3 protein: CASSYSGAPNEQYF
V gene: TRBV6-5
D gene: .
clone size: once
J gene: TRBJ2-7

CDR3 DNA: TGTGCCAGCAGCGAGAGACTAGCGGGGGGCGTGGGAGCCTACGAGCAGTACTTC
CDR3 protein: CASSERLAGGVGAYEQYF
V gene: TRBV7-8
D gene: TRBD2
clone size: .
J gene: TRBJ2-7

CDR3 DNA: TGTGCCAGCAGCGCGGCCGGGACAGGGAATGGCTACACCTTC
CDR3 protein: CASSAAGTGNGYTF
V gene: TRBV9
D gene: TRBD1
clone size: .
J gene: TRBJ1-2